This TCR beta chain emerged from a study of control samples from healthy donors and cancer patients. In germline, CDR1 is SGDLS, CDR2 YYNGEE. With V trimmed by 1 base and J by 0 bases, 7 bases remained unmatched. The CDR3 has 18 residues. This clone was counted a single time. The protocol was immunoSEQ multiplex PCR, while the TCRdb copy is restricted to in-frame clones and leaves out a portion. The data show 190,000 or so clones, approximately 92% seen once. The source is a young man in good health. Material for sequencing was blood. The chain recombines TRBV9 with TRBJ2-3; 11 bases line up with TRBD2. Here the CDR3 DNA reads TGTGCCAGCAGCGTATTAGCGGGGGGGCCGGGGAGCACAGATACGCAGTATTTT. As protein: CASSVLAGGPGSTDTQYF.